This T cell receptor (beta chain) was retrieved from a study of response to subunit inactivated influenza vaccine. There are many counts of this clonotype. Its matching antigen is unknown. TCRdb redid the calling of the RT-PCR reads with MiXCR, one entry per CDR3 protein. The data hold approximately 730,000 distinct CDR3 sequences, with about 15% observed a single time. CDR1 and CDR2 from the germline V gene are ENHRY and SYGVKD. The CDR3 is 12 residues long. After removal of 11 bases from V and 3 bases from J, the junction contained 4 bases not matched to a gene. Broader study findings: Few new T cells, the authors suggested, are recruited by each seasonal influenza vaccination.

The chain recombines TRBV10-3 with TRBJ1-2; 9 bases line up with TRBD1. This TCR came from a middle-aged man who received an inactivated influenza vaccine. The input for sequencing was PBMCs from blood, taken around two weeks before vaccination. The CDR3 DNA follows: TGTGCCGCCCGGGACAGGGACTATGGCTACACCTTC. Translation: CAARDRDYGYTF.